The 22 T cell receptor beta chains presented below share a single source sample, sequenced in a study of T cell responses to AZD1222 COVID-19 vaccine (dated by TCRdb to the early 2020s). In the paper's terms, the time point label means: baseline before first vaccination. Receptor libraries were prepared by the immunoSEQ multiplex PCR assay. Sourced from immuneACCESS, this table was stored by TCRdb with only in-frame sequences that have V and J called. A share of the clones is absent; for the studies checked, an unresolved V gene accounts for under half, and the remainder has no known explanation. Present in this sample are fewer than 200,000 clones, just over 90% of which were seen just once. Clones ranked in the top ten supply around 3% of the sample. The source was peripheral blood, collected on day 0 of AZD1222 vaccination. The receptors shown here come from an adult in good health.

The CDR3 protein is CASSSKTLLDETQYF. CDR3 nucleotide sequence: TGTGCCAGCAGCTCCAAGACCTTGCTCGACGAGACCCAGTACTTC. This chain uses TRBV6-6 with TRBJ2-5; D gene unclear. Germline loops: CDR1 MNHNY, CDR2 SVGAGI (reference sequence). CDR3 length equals 15 residues. Trimming removed 6 bases from V and 5 bases from J, with 19 bases in between.

The chain joins TRBV5-1 to TRBJ1-1, with 7 bases lining up with TRBD1. The CDR3 is 15 amino acids. The V gene's germline CDR1 is SGHRS and CDR2 YFSETQ. V was clipped by 4 bases and J by 9 bases; unmatched bases: 15. The CDR3 here is CASSVATGRTRKAFF. Here the CDR3 DNA reads TGCGCCAGCAGCGTAGCGACAGGGCGCACGAGGAAAGCTTTCTTT.

J is TRBJ2-7 and V is TRBV27; D remains unclear. This CDR3 has 13 residues. Germline CDR1 reads MNHEY; CDR2 reads SMNVEV (reference sequence). V lost 6 bases and J lost 3, with 12 bases in between. The CDR3 is CASSPTALYEQYF. CDR3 coding DNA: TGTGCCAGCAGCCCCACTGCCCTCTACGAGCAGTACTTC.

This chain uses TRBV4-2 with TRBJ1-2; D is undetermined. Trimming took 1 base from V and 4 from J, leaving 16 bases between them. This CDR3 has 16 amino acids. Germline V gene data show CDR1 as LGHNA and CDR2 as YNFKEQ. The CDR3 DNA is TGTGCCAGCAGCCAAGGGGGAACCGGCGTTTTCTATGGCTACACCTTC. This gives the protein CASSQGGTGVFYGYTF.

V gene TRBV10-3 combines with J gene TRBJ2-1, with no clear D. Germline V CDR1 and CDR2: ENHRY, SYGVKD. V was cut by 4 bases and J by 4 bases, with 14 bases left in between. The CDR3 extends over 15 amino acids. The CDR3 is CAISVGLPEYNEQFF. Written as DNA, the CDR3 is TGTGCCATCAGTGTAGGGCTACCCGAGTACAATGAGCAGTTCTTC.

The rearrangement links TRBV11-3 to TRBJ2-1; 8 positions agree with TRBD1. CDR1 SGHNT and CDR2 YENEEA come from the germline V gene. Trimming took 3 bases from V and 6 from J; bases not matched to a gene: 4. The CDR3 is 14 amino acids. The CDR3 nucleotides read TGTGCCAGCAGCTTCCCCGGACAGGGCAATGAGCAGTTCTTC. It codes for CASSFPGQGNEQFF. The whole variable domain, remainder taken from reference TRBV11-3 and TRBJ2-1, is EAGVVQSPRYKIIEKKQPVAFWCNPISGHNTLYWYLQNLGQGPELLIRYENEEAVDDSQLPKDRFSAERLKGVDSTLKIQPAELGDSAVYLCASSFPGQGNEQFFGPGTRLTVL.

The chain employs TRBV4-1 and TRBJ2-3; no definite D call. This CDR3 spans 15 amino acids. Germline values: CDR1 MGHRA, CDR2 YSYEKL. V was pared by 4 bases and J by 6 bases, with 17 bases between. Here the CDR3 DNA reads TGCGCCAGCAGCCGATTTGACCCCGCGAGTGATACGCAGTATTTT. Encoded protein: CASSRFDPASDTQYF.

This clone was observed a single time. J is TRBJ1-1 and V is TRBV7-2; D remains ambiguous. The CDR3 is 13 residues long. CDR1 SGHTA and CDR2 FQGNSA come from the germline V gene. Trimming took off 4 bases at V and 5 bases at J, with 11 bases between the two ends. DNA for the CDR3: TGTGCCAGCAGCTCTCAAACCCTGACTGAAGCTTTCTTT. Protein: CASSSQTLTEAFF.

The chain carries TRBV5-5 and TRBJ2-7; D unclear. CDR1 and CDR2 from the germline V gene are SGHKS and YYEKEE (reference sequence). V was clipped by 0 bases and J by 3 bases, with 4 bases between them. There are 12 residues in the CDR3. CDR3 amino acids: CASSLGYYEQYF. DNA for the CDR3: TGTGCCAGCAGCTTGGGGTACTACGAGCAGTACTTC.

Only one count was recorded for this clone. The J gene is TRBJ1-2, the V gene TRBV9, with 11 bases identical to TRBD1. There are 15 residues in the CDR3. V was pared by 3 bases and J by 5 bases, with 6 bases of the junction left unmatched. CDR1 is SGDLS, CDR2 YYNGEE, per germline. CDR3 region: CASSAGTGGSYGYTF. CDR3 nucleotide sequence: TGTGCCAGCAGCGCGGGGACAGGGGGATCTTATGGCTACACCTTC.

V gene TRBV6-5 combines with J gene TRBJ1-3; no reliable D call. V was cut by 6 bases and J by 0 bases, with 9 bases left in between. CDR1 MNHEY and CDR2 SVGAGI come from the germline V gene. The CDR3 is made up of 14 amino acids. The CDR3 here is CASSTANSGNTIYF. In nucleotides, the CDR3 is TGTGCCAGCAGCACGGCTAACTCTGGAAACACCATATATTTT.

The chain couples TRBV19 to TRBJ1-2, with unresolved D. CDR1 is LNHDA, CDR2 SQIVND, per germline (reference sequence). Deletions cut 2 bases from V and 5 bases from J, with 6 bases between. The CDR3 has 12 residues. CDR3 residues: CASSISVYGYTF. CDR3 DNA sequence: TGTGCCAGTAGTATATCGGTGTATGGCTACACCTTC.

The chain uses TRBV5-1 and TRBJ2-7; TRBD2 aligns across 12 bases. Losses at the gene ends were 0 bases for V and 7 bases for J; bases not matched to a gene: 8. Germline CDR1 SGHRS, CDR2 YFSETQ. This CDR3 comprises 16 residues. The CDR3 region is CASSLELAGGKGEQYF. In DNA, the CDR3 is TGCGCCAGCAGCTTGGAACTAGCGGGAGGCAAGGGGGAGCAGTACTTC.

The chain has TRBV19 and TRBJ1-2; 11 positions agree with TRBD1. The length of the CDR3 is 16 residues. V lost 6 bases and J lost 7; bases outside the gene matches: 13. Germline values: CDR1 LNHDA, CDR2 SQIVND (reference sequence). CDR3: CASRTGTGGSRGGYTF. As DNA, the CDR3 is TGTGCCAGTAGGACCGGGACAGGGGGTTCCCGGGGTGGCTACACCTTC.

The chain links TRBV30 to TRBJ2-1; 8 nucleotides agree with TRBD2. The trim removed 2 bases at V and 8 bases at J, leaving 5 bases unmatched. The CDR3 sequence is 13 residues long. Germline assignment: CDR1 GTSNPN and CDR2 SVGIG (reference sequence). The CDR3 nucleotides are TGTGCCTGGAGTTTCCTAGCGGGTTATGAGCAGTTCTTC. Protein sequence: CAWSFLAGYEQFF.

The CDR3 spells CASSPVGNSGNTIYF. CDR3 DNA: TGTGCCAGCTCACCAGTCGGTAACTCTGGAAACACCATATATTTT. The chain combines TRBV18 with TRBJ1-3, with no clear D. The V gene lost 2 bases and the J gene lost 0 bases, with 8 bases spanning the gap. The V gene's germline CDR1 is KGHSH and CDR2 LQKENI. This CDR3 has 15 residues.

V and J are TRBV15 and TRBJ2-3; 11 nucleotides align to TRBD2. J lost 2 bases, V lost 0 bases, and 7 bases had no gene match. CDR1 LNHNV and CDR2 YYDKDF come from the germline V gene (reference sequence). The CDR3 runs 18 residues. CDR3 protein: CATSRDRLAGGITDTQYF. In DNA, the CDR3 is TGTGCCACCAGCAGAGATCGCCTAGCGGGAGGAATCACAGATACGCAGTATTTT.

This chain links TRBV21-1 with TRBJ2-1; the table assigns TRBD2, which was not confirmed against the DNA. TRBV21-1 is recorded as a pseudogene. This CDR3 has 15 amino acids. The CDR3 region has the DNA TGTGCCAGCAGCTTCAGCGGGAACCCCTACAATGAGCAGTTCTTC. Encoded protein: CASSFSGNPYNEQFF.

The genes are TRBV5-1 and TRBJ1-1; D is perhaps TRBD1 (6 bases). Trimming removed 4 bases at V and 7 bases at J, with 20 bases between. Germline CDR1 and CDR2: SGHRS and YFSETQ. This CDR3 has 15 residues. CDR3 protein: CASSLTPGTQNEAFF. The CDR3, as DNA: TGCGCCAGCAGCCTGACCCCCGGGACACAAAATGAAGCTTTCTTT.

The J gene is TRBJ2-2, the V gene TRBV11-2; no definite D call. Trimming removed 3 bases from V and 4 bases from J, with 12 bases in between. The germline gives CDR1 SGHAT, CDR2 FQNNGV. This CDR3 spans 15 amino acids. This CDR3 reads CASSLLGTRTGELFF. CDR3 bases: TGTGCCAGCAGCTTGCTCGGTACACGCACCGGGGAGCTGTTTTTT.

The chain combines TRBV28 with TRBJ2-2; perhaps TRBD1 as D (6 bases). CDR1 and CDR2 from the germline V gene are MDHEN and SYDVKM. The CDR3 loop spans 14 amino acids. V lost 6 bases to trimming and J lost 7 bases, with 15 bases between them. The chain's CDR3 is CASREGGRGGELFF. The CDR3 DNA sequence: TGTGCCAGCAGAGAAGGGGGAAGGGGCGGGGAGCTGTTTTTT.

This clone was seen once. The chain carries TRBV15 and TRBJ1-2; tentatively, D is TRBD1 (6 bases). The CDR3 loop spans 17 amino acids. CDR1 is LNHNV and CDR2 is YYDKDF in the germline V gene (reference sequence). V gave up 0 bases and J gave up 1 base, with 15 bases separating them. In DNA form, the CDR3 reads TGTGCCACCAGCAGAGATCCAAGGGGGATTATTAACTATGGCTACACCTTC. This translates into CATSRDPRGIINYGYTF.